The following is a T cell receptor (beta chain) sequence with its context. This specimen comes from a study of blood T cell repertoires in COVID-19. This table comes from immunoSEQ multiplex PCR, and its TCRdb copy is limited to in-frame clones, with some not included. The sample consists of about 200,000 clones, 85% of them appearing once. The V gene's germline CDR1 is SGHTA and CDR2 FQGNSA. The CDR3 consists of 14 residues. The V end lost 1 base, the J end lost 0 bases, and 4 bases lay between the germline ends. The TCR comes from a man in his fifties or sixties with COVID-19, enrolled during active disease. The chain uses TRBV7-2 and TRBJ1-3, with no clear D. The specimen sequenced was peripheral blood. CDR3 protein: CASSLDSSGNTIYF. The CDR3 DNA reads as TGTGCCAGCAGCTTAGACAGCTCTGGAAACACCATATATTTT.